These 5 T cell receptor beta chains were sequenced from one sample in a study of shared clonotypes between healthy human individuals (dated by TCRdb to about 2020). CD8 naive samples consisted of CD45RO-negative cells that were positively selected for CCR7, yielding a CD45RA+CCR7+ population without TemRA cells. Library creation used the immunoSEQ multiplex PCR assay. TCRdb took over this immuneACCESS table, retaining in-frame rearrangements with V and J assigned. Such tables are incomplete; in checked studies, under half of the missing clones stem from an unresolved V gene, and the remainder is unexplained. The sample has roughly 2,000,000 clones on record, 80% to 95% of them singletons. About 1.7% of the sample rests with the top ten. The sample taken for sequencing was naive CD8+ T cells from PBMCs. According to the study, the label for this sample's cell subset or site signals: CD45RA+CCR7+. All receptors derive from a man younger than 35 in good health. Some clones in this sample may be carry-over from other donors' samples.

V gene TRBV27 combines with J gene TRBJ2-1, with TRBD2 matching over 7 bases. This CDR3 spans 15 amino acids. The junction had 9 bases not matched to a gene; V was cut back by 7 bases and J by 3 bases. Germline loops: CDR1 MNHEY, CDR2 SMNVEV (reference sequence). The CDR3 reads CASTNRGTNYNEQFF. The DNA of the CDR3 is TGTGCCAGCACCAATCGGGGGACTAACTACAATGAGCAGTTCTTC.

This rearrangement joins TRBV19 to TRBJ2-2; TRBD2 agrees at 8 bases. Losses at the gene ends were 3 bases for V and 9 bases for J; bases not matched to a gene: 12. The CDR3 has 16 residues. Germline V lookup: CDR1 LNHDA, CDR2 SQIVND (reference sequence). CDR3: CASSMFVERETRELFF. The DNA of the CDR3 is TGTGCCAGTAGTATGTTCGTTGAGCGGGAGACCCGGGAGCTGTTTTTT.

This clone was observed once. The chain joins TRBV10-3 to TRBJ2-3; perhaps TRBD2 as D (6 bases). CDR3 length equals 13 residues. Trimming pared 7 bases from V and 0 bases from J, leaving 8 bases between. Germline V lookup: CDR1 ENHRY, CDR2 SYGVKD. CDR3: CAITGLSTDTQYF. Written as DNA, the CDR3 is TGTGCCATCACGGGACTGAGCACAGATACGCAGTATTTT.

The V call is TRBV27, the J call TRBJ2-3; TRBD2 matches 12 bases. The CDR3 contains 16 residues. CDR1 is MNHEY, CDR2 SMNVEV, per germline (reference sequence). After removal of 5 bases from V and 3 bases from J, the junction contained 6 bases not matched to a gene. The CDR3 nucleotides are TGTGCCAGCAGTGCCCTAGCGGGAGGGGTGACAGATACGCAGTATTTT. The encoded protein is CASSALAGGVTDTQYF.

The genes are TRBV14 and TRBJ2-7; perhaps D is TRBD1 or TRBD2 (6 bases each). The germline gives CDR1 SGHDN, CDR2 FVKESK. The CDR3 runs 13 residues. V lost 4 bases, J lost 2 bases, and 9 bases lay in between. CDR3 DNA: TGTGCCAGCAGCCGCCGGGGGCCCTACGAGCAGTACTTC. Protein: CASSRRGPYEQYF.